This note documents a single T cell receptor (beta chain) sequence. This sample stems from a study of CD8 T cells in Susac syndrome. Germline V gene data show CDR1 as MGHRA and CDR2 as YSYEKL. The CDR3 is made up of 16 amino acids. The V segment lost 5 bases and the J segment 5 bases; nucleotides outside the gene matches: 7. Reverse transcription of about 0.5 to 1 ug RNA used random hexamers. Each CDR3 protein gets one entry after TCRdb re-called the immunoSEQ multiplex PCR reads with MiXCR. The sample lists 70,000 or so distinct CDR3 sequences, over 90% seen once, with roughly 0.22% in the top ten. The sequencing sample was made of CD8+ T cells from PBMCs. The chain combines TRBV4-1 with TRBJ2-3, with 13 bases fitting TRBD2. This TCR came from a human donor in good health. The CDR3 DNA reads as TGCGCCAGCAGCTTTACTAGCGGGGGGGCTATAGATACGCAGTATTTT. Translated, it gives CASSFTSGGAIDTQYF.